This TCR beta chain was recovered during a study of cytomegalovirus exposure and HLA in healthy donors. Study-wide context: Among the approximately 420 donors who were genotyped, roughly 85% fell in the genetic ancestry cluster that is associated with self-reported Caucasian donors. Regarding the study as a whole: Confirmation was obtained in vitro that a few CMV-associated chains are specific for CMV antigens. For most TCR beta V segments, an earlier analysis put the productive rate at about 87% or about 30% of the time. Follow-up analysis later connected one missense variant in DCLRE1C with trimming of TCR beta V- and J-genes.

The germline V gene encodes CDR1 MNHEY and CDR2 SMNVEV (reference sequence). Trimming cost V 3 bases and J 6 bases; bases outside gene matches: 1. This CDR3 is 12 amino acids long. Use of 60 Vbeta and 13 Jbeta primers characterized the PCR. The data were produced by immunoSEQ multiplex PCR, yet TCRdb's version contains in-frame clones alone and is incomplete. Here the sample spans approximately 160,000 clones, around 80% being singletons. As to this clone: The antigen is undetermined.

The rearrangement links TRBV27 to TRBJ2-7; 8 bases line up with TRBD1. This TCR derives from a woman in her 50s in good health and CMV-seropositive. Sequenced sample: PBMCs. In nucleotides, the CDR3 is TGTGCCAGCAGTTTCGACAGGGGCGAGCAGTACTTC. Residues: CASSFDRGEQYF.